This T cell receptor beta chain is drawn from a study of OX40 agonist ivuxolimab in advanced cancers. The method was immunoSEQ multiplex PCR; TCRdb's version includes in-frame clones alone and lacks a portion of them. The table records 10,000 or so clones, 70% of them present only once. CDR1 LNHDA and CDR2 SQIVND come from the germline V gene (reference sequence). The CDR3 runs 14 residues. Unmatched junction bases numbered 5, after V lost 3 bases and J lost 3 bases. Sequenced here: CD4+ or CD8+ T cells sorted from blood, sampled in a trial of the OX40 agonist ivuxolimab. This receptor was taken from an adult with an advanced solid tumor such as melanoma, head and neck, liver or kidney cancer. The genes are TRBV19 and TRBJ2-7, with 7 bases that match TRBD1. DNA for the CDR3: TGTGCCAGTAGTATGACGGGACAGCTCTACGAGCAGTACTTC. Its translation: CASSMTGQLYEQYF.